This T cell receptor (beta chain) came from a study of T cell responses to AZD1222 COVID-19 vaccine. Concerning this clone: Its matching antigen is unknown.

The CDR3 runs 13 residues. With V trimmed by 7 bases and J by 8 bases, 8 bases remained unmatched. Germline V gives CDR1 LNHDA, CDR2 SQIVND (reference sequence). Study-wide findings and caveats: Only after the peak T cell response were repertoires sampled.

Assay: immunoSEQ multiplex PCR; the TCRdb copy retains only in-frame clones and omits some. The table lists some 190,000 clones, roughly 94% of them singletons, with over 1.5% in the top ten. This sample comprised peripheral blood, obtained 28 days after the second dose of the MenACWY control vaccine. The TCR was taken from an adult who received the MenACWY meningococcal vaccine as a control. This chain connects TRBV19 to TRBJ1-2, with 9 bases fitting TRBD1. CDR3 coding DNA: TGTGCCAGTACAAAGGGACAGGGTGGAGGCTACACCTTC. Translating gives CASTKGQGGGYTF. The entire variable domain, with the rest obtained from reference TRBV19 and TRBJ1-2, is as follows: DGGITQSPKYLFRKEGQNVTLSCEQNLNHDAMYWYRQDPGQGLRLIYYSQIVNDFQKGDIAEGYSVSREKKESFPLTVTSAQKNPTAFYLCASTKGQGGGYTFGSGTRLTVV.